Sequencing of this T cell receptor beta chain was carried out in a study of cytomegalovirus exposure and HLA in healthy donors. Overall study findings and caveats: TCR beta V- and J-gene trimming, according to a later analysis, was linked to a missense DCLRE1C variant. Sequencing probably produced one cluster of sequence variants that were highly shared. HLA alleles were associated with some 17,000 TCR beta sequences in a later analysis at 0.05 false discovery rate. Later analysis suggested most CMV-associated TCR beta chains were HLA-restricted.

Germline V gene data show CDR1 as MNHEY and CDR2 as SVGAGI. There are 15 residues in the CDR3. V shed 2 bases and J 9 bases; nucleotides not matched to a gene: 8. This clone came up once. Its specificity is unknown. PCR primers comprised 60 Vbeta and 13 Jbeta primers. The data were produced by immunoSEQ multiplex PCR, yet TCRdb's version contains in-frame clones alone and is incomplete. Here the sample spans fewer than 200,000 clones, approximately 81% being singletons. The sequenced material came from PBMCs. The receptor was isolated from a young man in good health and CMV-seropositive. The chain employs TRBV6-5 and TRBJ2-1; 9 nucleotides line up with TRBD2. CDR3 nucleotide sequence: TGTGCCAGCAGTTACGGGGCGGGAGGGGAGGCTGAGCAGTTCTTC. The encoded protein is CASSYGAGGEAEQFF.